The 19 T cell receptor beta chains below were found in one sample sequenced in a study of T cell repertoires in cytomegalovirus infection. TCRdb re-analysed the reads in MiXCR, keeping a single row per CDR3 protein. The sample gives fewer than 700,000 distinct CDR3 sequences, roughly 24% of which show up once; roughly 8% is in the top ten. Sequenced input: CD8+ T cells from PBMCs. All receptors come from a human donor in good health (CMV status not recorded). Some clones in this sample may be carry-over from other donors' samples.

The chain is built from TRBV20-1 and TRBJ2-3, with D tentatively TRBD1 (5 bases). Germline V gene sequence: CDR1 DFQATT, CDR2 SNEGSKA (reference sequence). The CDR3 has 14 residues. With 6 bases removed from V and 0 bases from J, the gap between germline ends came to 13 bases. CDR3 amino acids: CSAHTGESTDTQYF. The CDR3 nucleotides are TGCAGTGCCCATACAGGAGAGAGCACAGATACGCAGTATTTT.

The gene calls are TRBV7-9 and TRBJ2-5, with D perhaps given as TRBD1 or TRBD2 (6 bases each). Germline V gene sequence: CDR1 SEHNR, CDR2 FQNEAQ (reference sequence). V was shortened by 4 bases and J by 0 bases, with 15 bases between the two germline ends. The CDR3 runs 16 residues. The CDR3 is CASSWGAESYQETQYF. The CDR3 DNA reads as TGTGCCAGCAGCTGGGGGGCGGAGTCCTACCAAGAGACCCAGTACTTC. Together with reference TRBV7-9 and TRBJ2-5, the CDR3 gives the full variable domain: DTGVSQNPRHKITKRGQNVTFRCDPISEHNRLYWYRQTLGQGPEFLTYFQNEAQLEKSRLLSDRFSAERPKGSFSTLEIQRTEQGDSAMYLCASSWGAESYQETQYFGPGTRLLVL.

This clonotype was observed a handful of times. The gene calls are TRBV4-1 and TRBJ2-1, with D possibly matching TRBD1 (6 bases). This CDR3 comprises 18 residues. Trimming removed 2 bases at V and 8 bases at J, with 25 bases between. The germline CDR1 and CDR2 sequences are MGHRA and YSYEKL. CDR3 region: CASSQPFPRSGATDEQFF. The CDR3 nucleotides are TGCGCCAGCAGCCAACCTTTCCCCAGGTCAGGGGCGACTGATGAGCAGTTCTTC.

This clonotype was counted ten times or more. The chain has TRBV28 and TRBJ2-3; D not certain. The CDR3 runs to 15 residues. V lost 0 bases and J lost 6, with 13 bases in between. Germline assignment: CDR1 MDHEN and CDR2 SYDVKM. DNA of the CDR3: TGTGCCAGCAGTTTATGGGGCACCACGAAGGATACGCAGTATTTT. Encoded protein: CASSLWGTTKDTQYF. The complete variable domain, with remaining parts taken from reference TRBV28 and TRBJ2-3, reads DVKVTQSSRYLVKRTGEKVFLECVQDMDHENMFWYRQDPGLGLRLIYFSYDVKMKEKGDIPEGYSVSREKKERFSLILESASTNQTSMYLCASSLWGTTKDTQYFGPGTRLTVL.

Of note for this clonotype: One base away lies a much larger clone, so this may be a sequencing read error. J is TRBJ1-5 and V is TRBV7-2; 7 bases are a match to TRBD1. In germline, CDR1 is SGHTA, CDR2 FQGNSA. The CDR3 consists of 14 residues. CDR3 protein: CANSYRGPNQPQHF. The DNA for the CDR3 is TGTGCCAACAGCTACAGGGGACCCAATCAGCCCCAGCATTTT.

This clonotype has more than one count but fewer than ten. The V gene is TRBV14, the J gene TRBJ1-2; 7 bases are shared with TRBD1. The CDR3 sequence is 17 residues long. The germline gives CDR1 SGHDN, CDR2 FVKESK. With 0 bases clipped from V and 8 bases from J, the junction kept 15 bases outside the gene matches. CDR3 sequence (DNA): TGTGCCAGCAGCCAAGAACGAAAGGGGGCGCCCGGTTCGGGCTACACCTTC. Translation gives CASSQERKGAPGSGYTF.

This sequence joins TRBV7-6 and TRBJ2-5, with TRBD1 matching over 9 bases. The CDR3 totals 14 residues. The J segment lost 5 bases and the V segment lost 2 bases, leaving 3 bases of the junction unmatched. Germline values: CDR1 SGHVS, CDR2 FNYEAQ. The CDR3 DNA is TGTGCCAGCAGCTTATGGGACAGGGTTGAGACCCAGTACTTC. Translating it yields CASSLWDRVETQYF.

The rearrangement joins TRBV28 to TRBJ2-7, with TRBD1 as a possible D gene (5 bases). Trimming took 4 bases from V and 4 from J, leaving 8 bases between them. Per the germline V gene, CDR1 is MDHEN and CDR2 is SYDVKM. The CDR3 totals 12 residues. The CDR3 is CASSSQEYEQYV. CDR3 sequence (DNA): TGTGCCAGCAGTTCACAGGAGTACGAGCAGTACGTC.

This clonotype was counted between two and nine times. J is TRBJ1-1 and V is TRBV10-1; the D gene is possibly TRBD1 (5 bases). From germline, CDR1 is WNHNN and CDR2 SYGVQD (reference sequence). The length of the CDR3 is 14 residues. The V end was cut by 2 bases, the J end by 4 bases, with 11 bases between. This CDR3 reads CASSEKKGTTEAFF. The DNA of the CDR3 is TGCGCCAGCAGTGAGAAGAAGGGGACCACTGAAGCTTTCTTT.

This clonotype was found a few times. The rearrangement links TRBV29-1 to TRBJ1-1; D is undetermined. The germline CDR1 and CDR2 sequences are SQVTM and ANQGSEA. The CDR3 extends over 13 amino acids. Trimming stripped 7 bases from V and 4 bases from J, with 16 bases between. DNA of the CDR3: TGCAGCGGCCAAGAGGGAGGAGGCACTGAAGCTTTCTTT. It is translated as CSGQEGGGTEAFF.

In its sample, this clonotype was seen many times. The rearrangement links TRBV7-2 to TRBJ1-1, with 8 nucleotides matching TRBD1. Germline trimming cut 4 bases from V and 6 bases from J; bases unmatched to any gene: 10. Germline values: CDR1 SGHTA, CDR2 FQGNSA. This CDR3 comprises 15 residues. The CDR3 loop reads CASSYTRGRIPEAFF. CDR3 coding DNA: TGTGCCAGCAGCTACACCAGGGGGCGCATCCCTGAAGCTTTCTTT.

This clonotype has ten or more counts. The CDR3 sequence: CASSPPGVAGGFYEQFF. As DNA, the CDR3 is TGTGCCAGCAGCCCCCCGGGGGTAGCGGGGGGTTTCTATGAGCAGTTCTTC. The rearrangement joins TRBV7-2 to TRBJ2-1, with 10 bases aligning to TRBD2. The CDR3 totals 17 residues. V lost 5 bases and J lost 8; bases outside the gene matches: 15. Germline V lookup: CDR1 SGHTA, CDR2 FQGNSA.

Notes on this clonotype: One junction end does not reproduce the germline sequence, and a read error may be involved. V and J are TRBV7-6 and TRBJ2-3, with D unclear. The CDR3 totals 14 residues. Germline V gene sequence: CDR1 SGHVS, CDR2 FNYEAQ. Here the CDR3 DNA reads TGTGTCAGCAGCTCACGCAACATTTTAGATACGCAGTATTTT. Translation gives CVSSSRNILDTQYF.

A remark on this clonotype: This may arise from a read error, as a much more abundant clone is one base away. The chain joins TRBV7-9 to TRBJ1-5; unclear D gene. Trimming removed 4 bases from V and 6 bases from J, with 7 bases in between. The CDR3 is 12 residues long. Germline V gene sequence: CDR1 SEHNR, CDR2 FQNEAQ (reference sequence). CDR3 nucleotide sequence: TGTGCCAGCAGCTCCGTAGGTCAGCCCCAGCATTTT. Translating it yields CASSSVGQPQHF. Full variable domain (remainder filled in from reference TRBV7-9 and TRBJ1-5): DTGVSQNPRHKITKRGQNVTFRCDPISEHNRLYWYRQTLGQGPEFLTYFQNEAQLEKSRLLSDRFSAERPKGSFSTLEIQRTEQGDSAMYLCASSSVGQPQHFGDGTRLSIL.

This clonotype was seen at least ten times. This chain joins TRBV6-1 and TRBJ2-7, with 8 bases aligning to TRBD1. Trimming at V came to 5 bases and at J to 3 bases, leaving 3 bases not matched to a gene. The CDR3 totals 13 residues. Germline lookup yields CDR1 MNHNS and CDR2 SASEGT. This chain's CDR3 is CASSPTGGYEQYV. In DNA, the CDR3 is TGTGCCAGCAGTCCCACAGGGGGCTACGAGCAGTACGTC.

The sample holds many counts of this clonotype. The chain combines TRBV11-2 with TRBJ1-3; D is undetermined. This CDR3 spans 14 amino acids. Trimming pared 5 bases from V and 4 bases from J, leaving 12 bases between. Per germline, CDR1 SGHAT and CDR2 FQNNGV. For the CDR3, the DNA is TGTGCCAGCAGCACCTACAGTAGGGGAAACACCATATATTTT. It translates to CASSTYSRGNTIYF.

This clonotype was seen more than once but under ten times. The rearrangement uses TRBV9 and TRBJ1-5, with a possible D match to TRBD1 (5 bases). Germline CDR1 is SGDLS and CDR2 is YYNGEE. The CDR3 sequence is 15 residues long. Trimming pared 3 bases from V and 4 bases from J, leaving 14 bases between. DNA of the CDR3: TGTGCCAGCAGCGCCGGGGGAGGGACGAATCAGCCCCAGCATTTT. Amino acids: CASSAGGGTNQPQHF.

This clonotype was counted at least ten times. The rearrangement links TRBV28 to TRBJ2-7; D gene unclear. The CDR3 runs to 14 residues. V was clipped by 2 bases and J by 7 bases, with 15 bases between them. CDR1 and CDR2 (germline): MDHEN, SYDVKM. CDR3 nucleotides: TGTGCCAGCAGTTTAGGGTCTCCTGGTCAGGAGCAGTACGTC. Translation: CASSLGSPGQEQYV.

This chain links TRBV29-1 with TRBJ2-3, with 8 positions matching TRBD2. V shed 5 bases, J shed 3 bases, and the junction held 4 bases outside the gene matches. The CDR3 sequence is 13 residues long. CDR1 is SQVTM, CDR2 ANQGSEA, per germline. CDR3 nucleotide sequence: TGCAGCGTTCCGGGACTAGGTACAGATACGCAGTATTTT. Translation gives CSVPGLGTDTQYF.